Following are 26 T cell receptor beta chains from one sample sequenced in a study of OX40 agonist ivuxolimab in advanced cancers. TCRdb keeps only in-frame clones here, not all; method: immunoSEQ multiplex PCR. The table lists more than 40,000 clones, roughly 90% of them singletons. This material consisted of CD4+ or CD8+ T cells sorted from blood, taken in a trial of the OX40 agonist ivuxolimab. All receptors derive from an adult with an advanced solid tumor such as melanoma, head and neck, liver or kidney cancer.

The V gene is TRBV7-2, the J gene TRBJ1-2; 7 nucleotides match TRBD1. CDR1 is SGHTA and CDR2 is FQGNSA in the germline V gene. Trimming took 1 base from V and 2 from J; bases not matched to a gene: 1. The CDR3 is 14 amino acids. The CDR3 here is CASSLETGNYGYTF. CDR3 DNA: TGTGCCAGCAGCTTAGAGACAGGGAACTATGGCTACACCTTC.

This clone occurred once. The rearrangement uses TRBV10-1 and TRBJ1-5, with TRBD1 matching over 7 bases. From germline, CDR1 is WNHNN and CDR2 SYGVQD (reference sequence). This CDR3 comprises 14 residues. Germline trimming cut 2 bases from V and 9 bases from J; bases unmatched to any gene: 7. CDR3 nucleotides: TGCGCCAGCAGTGAGGGGACCAGGGGGACGCCCCAGCATTTT. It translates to CASSEGTRGTPQHF.

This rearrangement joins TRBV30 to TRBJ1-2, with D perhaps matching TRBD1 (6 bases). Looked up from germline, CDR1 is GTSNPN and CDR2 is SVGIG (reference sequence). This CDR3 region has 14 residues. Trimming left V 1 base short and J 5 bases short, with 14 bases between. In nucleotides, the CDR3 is TGTGCCTGGAGTGAGGGGGGCGCCTCGTATGGCTACACCTTC. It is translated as CAWSEGGASYGYTF.

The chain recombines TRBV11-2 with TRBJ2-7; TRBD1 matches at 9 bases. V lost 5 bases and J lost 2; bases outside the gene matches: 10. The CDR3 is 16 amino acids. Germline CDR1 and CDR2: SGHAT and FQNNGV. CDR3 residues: CASSNSGTGIPYEQYF. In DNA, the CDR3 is TGTGCCAGCAGCAATTCCGGGACAGGGATACCCTACGAGCAGTACTTC.

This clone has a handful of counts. The CDR3: CASSQRDSGPQPQHF. CDR3 sequence (DNA): TGTGCCAGCAGCCAACGGGACAGCGGGCCGCAACCCCAGCATTTT. This chain links TRBV4-2 with TRBJ1-5; TRBD1 matches 7 bases. This CDR3 is built from 15 residues. CDR1 LGHNA and CDR2 YNFKEQ come from the germline V gene. The ends lost 2 bases at V and 10 bases at J; junction bases unmatched: 11.

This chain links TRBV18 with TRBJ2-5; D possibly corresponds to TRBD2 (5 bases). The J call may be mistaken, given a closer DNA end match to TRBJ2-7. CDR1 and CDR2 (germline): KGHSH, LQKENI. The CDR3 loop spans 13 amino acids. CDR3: CASSPPSSYEQYF. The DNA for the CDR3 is TGTGCCAGCTCACCCCCTAGCAGCTACGAGCAGTACTTC.

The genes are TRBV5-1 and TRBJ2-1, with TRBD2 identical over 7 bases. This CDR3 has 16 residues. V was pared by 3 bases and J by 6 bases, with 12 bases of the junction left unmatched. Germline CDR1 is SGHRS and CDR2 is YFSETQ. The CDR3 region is CASSWGDYEGLNEQFF. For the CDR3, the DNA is TGCGCCAGCAGCTGGGGGGACTATGAGGGGCTCAATGAGCAGTTCTTC.

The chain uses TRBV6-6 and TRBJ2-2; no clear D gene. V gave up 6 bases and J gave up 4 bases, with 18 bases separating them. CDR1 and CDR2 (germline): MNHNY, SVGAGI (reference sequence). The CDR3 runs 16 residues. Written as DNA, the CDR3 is TGTGCCAGCAGCCCTTTAAAGTTTTACAGCACCGGGGAGCTGTTTTTT. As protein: CASSPLKFYSTGELFF.

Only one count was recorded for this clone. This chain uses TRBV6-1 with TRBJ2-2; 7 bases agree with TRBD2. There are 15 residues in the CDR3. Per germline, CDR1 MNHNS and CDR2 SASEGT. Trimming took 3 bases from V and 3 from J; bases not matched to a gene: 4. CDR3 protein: CASSDSSGYTGELFF. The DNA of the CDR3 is TGTGCCAGCAGTGACTCTAGCGGATACACCGGGGAGCTGTTTTTT.

DNA of the CDR3: TGTGCCAGTAGTATAGTAGCCGGGAGTAGGGAGCAGTACTTC. This translates into CASSIVAGSREQYF. The rearrangement uses TRBV19 and TRBJ2-7; D may be TRBD2 (6 bases). The CDR3 runs 14 residues. V dropped 1 base and J dropped 7 bases, with 14 bases sitting between them. CDR1 and CDR2 (germline): LNHDA, SQIVND (reference sequence).

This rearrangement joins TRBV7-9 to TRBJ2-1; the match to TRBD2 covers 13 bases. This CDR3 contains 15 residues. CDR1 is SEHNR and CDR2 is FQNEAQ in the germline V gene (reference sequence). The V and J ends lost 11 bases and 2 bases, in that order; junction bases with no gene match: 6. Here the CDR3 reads CAVPTSGRTYNEQFF. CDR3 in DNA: TGTGCCGTCCCGACTAGCGGGAGGACCTACAATGAGCAGTTCTTC. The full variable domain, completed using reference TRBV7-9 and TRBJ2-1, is DTGVSQNPRHKITKRGQNVTFRCDPISEHNRLYWYRQTLGQGPEFLTYFQNEAQLEKSRLLSDRFSAERPKGSFSTLEIQRTEQGDSAMYLCAVPTSGRTYNEQFFGPGTRLTVL.

The CDR3 reads CASSPPVNQPQHF. In DNA form, the CDR3 reads TGTGCCAGCAGTCCCCCTGTCAATCAGCCCCAGCATTTT. V usage is TRBV28 and J usage is TRBJ1-5; no reliable D call. The germline V gene encodes CDR1 MDHEN and CDR2 SYDVKM. This CDR3 is 13 amino acids long. Trimming left V 5 bases short and J 3 bases short, with 8 bases between.

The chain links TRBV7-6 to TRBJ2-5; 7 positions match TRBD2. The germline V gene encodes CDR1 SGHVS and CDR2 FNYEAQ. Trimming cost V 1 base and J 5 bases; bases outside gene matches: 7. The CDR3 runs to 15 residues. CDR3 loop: CASSLGGSGTETQYF. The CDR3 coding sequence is TGTGCCAGCAGCTTAGGGGGAAGCGGGACGGAGACCCAGTACTTC.

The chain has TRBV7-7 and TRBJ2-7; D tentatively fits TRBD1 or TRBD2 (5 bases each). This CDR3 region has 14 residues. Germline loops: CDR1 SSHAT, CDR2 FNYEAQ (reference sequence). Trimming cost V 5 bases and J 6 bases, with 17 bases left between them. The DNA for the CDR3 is TGTGCCAGCAGCCCCTCCGGGGCCGCCGGCGAGCAGTACTTC. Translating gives CASSPSGAAGEQYF.

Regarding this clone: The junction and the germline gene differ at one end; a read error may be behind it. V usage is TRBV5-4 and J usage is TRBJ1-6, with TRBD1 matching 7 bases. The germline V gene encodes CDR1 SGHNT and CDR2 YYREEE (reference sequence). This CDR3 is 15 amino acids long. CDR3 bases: TGTGCCAGCACCTTGGGAGGGGGCGATTATTCACCCCTCCACTTT. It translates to CASTLGGGDYSPLHF. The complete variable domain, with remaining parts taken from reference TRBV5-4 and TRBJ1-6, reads ETGVTQSPTHLIKTRGQQVTLRCSSQSGHNTVSWYQQALGQGPQFIFQYYREEENGRGNFPPRFSGLQFPNYSSELNVNALELDDSALYLCASTLGGGDYSPLHFGNGTRLTVT.

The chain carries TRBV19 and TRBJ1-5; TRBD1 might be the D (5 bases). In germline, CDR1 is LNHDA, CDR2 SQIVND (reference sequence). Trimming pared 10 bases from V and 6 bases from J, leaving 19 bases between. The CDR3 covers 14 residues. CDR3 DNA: TGTGCCACCGCAAATGGGAACGGGGGTCAGCCCCAGCATTTT. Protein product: CATANGNGGQPQHF.

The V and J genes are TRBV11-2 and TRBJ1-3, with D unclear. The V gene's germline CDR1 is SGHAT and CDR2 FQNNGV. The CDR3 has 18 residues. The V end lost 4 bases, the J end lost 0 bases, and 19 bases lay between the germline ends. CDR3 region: CASSSLSEPLSSGNTIYF. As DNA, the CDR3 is TGTGCCAGCAGCTCCCTGAGTGAGCCGCTTTCCTCTGGAAACACCATATATTTT.

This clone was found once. The CDR3 protein is CAWSTPGTGTDTQYF. CDR3 nucleotides: TGTGCCTGGAGTACGCCCGGGACAGGGACAGATACGCAGTATTTT. This chain uses TRBV30 with TRBJ2-3; 9 nucleotides line up with TRBD1. The CDR3 has 15 amino acids. The germline V gene encodes CDR1 GTSNPN and CDR2 SVGIG (reference sequence). V was pared by 2 bases and J by 3 bases, with 6 bases of the junction left unmatched.

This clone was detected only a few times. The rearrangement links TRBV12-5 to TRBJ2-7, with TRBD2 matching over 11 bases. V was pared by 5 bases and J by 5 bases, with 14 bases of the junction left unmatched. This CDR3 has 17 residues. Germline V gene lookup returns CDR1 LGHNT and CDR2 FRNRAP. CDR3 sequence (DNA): TGTGCTAGTGGTCCCCCCGCTGCTACTAGCGGGAGTAACGAGCAGTACTTC. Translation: CASGPPAATSGSNEQYF. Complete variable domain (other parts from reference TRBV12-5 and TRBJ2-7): DARVTQTPRHKVTEMGQEVTMRCQPILGHNTVFWYRQTMMQGLELLAYFRNRAPLDDSGMPKDRFSAEMPDATLATLKIQPSEPRDSAVYFCASGPPAATSGSNEQYFGPGTRLTVT.

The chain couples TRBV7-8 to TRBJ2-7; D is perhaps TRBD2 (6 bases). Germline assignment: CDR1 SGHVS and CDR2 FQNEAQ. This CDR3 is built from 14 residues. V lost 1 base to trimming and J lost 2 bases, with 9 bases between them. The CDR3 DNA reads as TGTGCCAGCAGCTTAGTGGGCGGGGCCTACGAGCAGTACTTC. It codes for CASSLVGGAYEQYF.

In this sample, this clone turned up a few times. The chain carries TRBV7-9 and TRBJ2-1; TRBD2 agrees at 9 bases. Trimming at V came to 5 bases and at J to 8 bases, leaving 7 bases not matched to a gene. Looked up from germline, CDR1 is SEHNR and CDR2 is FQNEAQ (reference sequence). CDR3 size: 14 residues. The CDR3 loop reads CASSLWTSEHEQFF. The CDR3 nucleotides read TGTGCCAGCAGCCTGTGGACTAGCGAACATGAGCAGTTCTTC.

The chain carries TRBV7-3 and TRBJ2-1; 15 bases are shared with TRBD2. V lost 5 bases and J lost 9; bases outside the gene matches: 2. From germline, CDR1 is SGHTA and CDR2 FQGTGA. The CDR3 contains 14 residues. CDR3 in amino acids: CASSRGLAGGEQFF. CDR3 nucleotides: TGTGCCAGCAGCCGGGGACTAGCGGGAGGTGAGCAGTTCTTC. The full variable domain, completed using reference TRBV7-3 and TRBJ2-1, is GAGVSQTPSNKVTEKGKYVELRCDPISGHTALYWYRQSLGQGPEFLIYFQGTGAADDSGLPNDRFFAVRPEGSVSTLKIQRTERGDSAVYLCASSRGLAGGEQFFGPGTRLTVL.

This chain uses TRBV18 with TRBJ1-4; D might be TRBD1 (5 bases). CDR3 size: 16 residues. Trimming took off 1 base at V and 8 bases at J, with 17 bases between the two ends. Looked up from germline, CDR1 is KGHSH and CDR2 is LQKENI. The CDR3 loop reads CASSPQAGGQGEKLFF. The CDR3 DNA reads TGTGCCAGCTCACCACAGGCGGGAGGACAAGGAGAAAAACTGTTTTTT.

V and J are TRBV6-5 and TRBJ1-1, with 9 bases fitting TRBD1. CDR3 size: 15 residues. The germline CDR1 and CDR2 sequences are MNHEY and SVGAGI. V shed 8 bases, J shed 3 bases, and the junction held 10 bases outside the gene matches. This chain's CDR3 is CASGNRGHVDTEAFF. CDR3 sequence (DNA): TGTGCCAGCGGCAACAGGGGGCACGTTGACACTGAAGCTTTCTTT.

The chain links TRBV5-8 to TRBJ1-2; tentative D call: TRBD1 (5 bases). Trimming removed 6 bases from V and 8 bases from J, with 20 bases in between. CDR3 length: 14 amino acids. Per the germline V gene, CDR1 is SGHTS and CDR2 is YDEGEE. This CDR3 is CASTFRQPSAGYTF. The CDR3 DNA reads TGTGCCAGCACCTTCCGACAGCCGTCGGCGGGCTACACCTTC.

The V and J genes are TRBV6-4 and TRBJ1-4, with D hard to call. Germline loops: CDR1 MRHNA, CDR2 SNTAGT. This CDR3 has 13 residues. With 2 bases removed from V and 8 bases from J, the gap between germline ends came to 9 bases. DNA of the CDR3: TGTGCCAGCAGTGACAGGGAAGGAGAAAAACTGTTTTTT. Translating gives CASSDREGEKLFF.